This T cell receptor (beta chain) was recorded in a study of cytomegalovirus exposure and HLA in healthy donors. General study results and limits: Later analysis indicated greater clonal expansion among HLA-associated TCR beta chains than among equally common other chains. Later analysis showed TCR association rates varying by HLA locus, highest for DRB1 and lowest for HLA-C. Follow-up analysis later connected one missense variant in DCLRE1C with trimming of TCR beta V- and J-genes.

Note on this clone: The antigen is undetermined.

Primers included in the PCR were 60 Vbeta and 13 Jbeta primers. Methods used by the authors: Unique TCR beta chains totaled 65 million to 95 million in a later count, with roughly 10 million of them shared. Assay: immunoSEQ multiplex PCR; the TCRdb copy retains only in-frame clones and omits some. V and J calls and clone size come straight from that table; D and trimming were deduced from the DNA. The sample lists about 190,000 clones; about four fifths were seen once. The CDR3 is 15 residues long. J lost 0 bases, V lost 4 bases, and 5 bases had no gene match. CDR1 and CDR2 from the germline V gene are SQVTM and ANQGSEA.

The sequence derives from a man aged 25 to 40 in good health and CMV-seropositive. The sample comprised PBMCs. The chain recombines TRBV29-1 with TRBJ2-3, with 9 bases aligning to TRBD2. The chain's CDR3 is CSVVGTSSSTDTQYF. CDR3 coding DNA: TGCAGCGTTGTGGGGACTAGCAGCAGCACAGATACGCAGTATTTT.